Below are 8 T cell receptor beta chains sequenced from a single sample in a study of Ad26.COV2.S vaccination and SARS-CoV-2 variants. The treatment here: about 20 received Ad26.COV2.S at low or high dose, single or two shots; several received placebo; per-sample allocation not given. The samples date from day 63 after the first vaccine or placebo injection. Measured with immunoSEQ multiplex PCR; TCRdb has only the in-frame clones, and not every one. Among roughly 500,000 clones, roughly 87% were seen once, and the ten largest hold about 13%. This specimen consisted of peripheral blood, obtained in a trial of Ad26.COV2.S vaccine versus placebo. Receptor source: a person between 18 and 59 years old who received the Ad26.COV2.S COVID-19 vaccine or a placebo.

The gene calls are TRBV30 and TRBJ1-5; D call uncertain. Per the germline V gene, CDR1 is GTSNPN and CDR2 is SVGIG (reference sequence). This CDR3 is 13 amino acids long. The V end lost 0 bases, the J end lost 5 bases, and 8 bases lay between the germline ends. The CDR3 protein is CAWSVGSDQPQHF. CDR3 nucleotide sequence: TGTGCCTGGAGTGTAGGTAGTGATCAGCCCCAGCATTTT.

V gene TRBV30 combines with J gene TRBJ1-1; D gene ambiguous. The CDR3 extends over 13 amino acids. Deletions cut 4 bases from V and 2 bases from J, with 11 bases between. Germline V gives CDR1 GTSNPN, CDR2 SVGIG (reference sequence). The CDR3 loop is CAWNLRVNTEAFF. DNA for the CDR3: TGTGCCTGGAATTTACGCGTCAACACTGAAGCTTTCTTT.

This chain links TRBV30 with TRBJ1-1; D is unclear. The CDR3 has 11 residues. V was clipped by 7 bases and J by 10 bases, with 16 bases between them. Germline loops: CDR1 GTSNPN, CDR2 SVGIG (reference sequence). CDR3 amino acids: CALNGEGAAFF. CDR3 DNA sequence: TGTGCCTTAAACGGGGAGGGCGCAGCTTTCTTT.

V is TRBV9 and J is TRBJ2-1; 12 nucleotides line up with TRBD2. The CDR3 runs to 20 residues. The V gene's germline CDR1 is SGDLS and CDR2 YYNGEE. V gave up 1 base and J gave up 5 bases; unmatched junction bases: 16. CDR3 amino acids: CASSVTPAASGREADNEQFF. In DNA, the CDR3 is TGTGCCAGCAGCGTAACCCCGGCCGCTAGCGGGAGGGAGGCAGACAATGAGCAGTTCTTC.

The chain is built from TRBV14 and TRBJ2-1; 9 nucleotides agree with TRBD1. Germline V gives CDR1 SGHDN, CDR2 FVKESK. With V trimmed by 4 bases and J by 9 bases, 16 bases remained unmatched. The CDR3 contains 17 residues. The CDR3 loop reads CASSPRAGTGYRGEQFF. The CDR3 nucleotides read TGTGCCAGCAGCCCAAGGGCCGGGACAGGGTATCGGGGTGAGCAGTTCTTC.

Here the CDR3 reads CASSPGPPGETQYF. In nucleotides, the CDR3 is TGTGCCAGCAGCCCTGGACCTCCGGGGGAAACCCAGTACTTC. The rearrangement uses TRBV6-2 or TRBV6-3 and TRBJ2-5; a possible D gene is TRBD2 (6 bases). Germline V lookup: CDR1 MNHEY, CDR2 SVGEGT. CDR3 length: 14 residues. Trimming shortened V by 6 bases and J by 8 bases, and 19 bases separated the two germline ends.

The genes are TRBV2 and TRBJ1-4; D gene ambiguous. V dropped 2 bases and J dropped 8 bases, with 12 bases sitting between them. The CDR3 consists of 14 residues. CDR1 SNHLY and CDR2 FYNNEI come from the germline V gene. DNA of the CDR3: TGTGCCAGCAGTGAAACGGGGTGGAGGGAAAAACTGTTTTTT. Encoded protein: CASSETGWREKLFF. The entire variable domain, with the rest obtained from reference TRBV2 and TRBJ1-4, is as follows: EPEVTQTPSHQVTQMGQEVILRCVPISNHLYFYWYRQILGQKVEFLVSFYNNEISEKSEIFDDQFSVERPDGSNFTLKIRSTKLEDSAMYFCASSETGWREKLFFGSGTQLSVL.

V and J are TRBV27 and TRBJ1-6; no reliable D call. Trimming cost V 2 bases and J 0 bases, with 14 bases left between them. This CDR3 has 18 residues. From germline, CDR1 is MNHEY and CDR2 SMNVEV (reference sequence). CDR3 bases: TGTGCCAGCAGTTTAGTACTGCCCCAGAGCTCCTATAATTCACCCCTCCACTTT. Residues: CASSLVLPQSSYNSPLHF.